This T cell receptor beta chain emerged from a study of OX40 agonist ivuxolimab in advanced cancers. Overall study: Those treated in dose escalation had hepatocellular carcinoma, melanoma, renal cell cancer or head and neck cancer. Therapy given before enrollment (anti-PD-1, anti-PD-L1 or anti-CTLA-4) was allowed, and under 45% had some.

This clone appeared once. Its specificity is not known. Measured with immunoSEQ multiplex PCR; TCRdb has only the in-frame clones, and not every one. Of around 92,000 clones in the sample, 85% to 95% were seen once. Regarding the study as a whole: Low normalized T-cell clonal expansion was also seen in some nonresponders.

Germline CDR1 and CDR2: MDHEN and SYDVKM. The CDR3 contains 16 residues. The V segment lost 8 bases and the J segment 5 bases; nucleotides outside the gene matches: 15. The TCR originated in an adult with an advanced solid tumor such as melanoma, head and neck, liver or kidney cancer. The chain couples TRBV28 to TRBJ2-1, with TRBD2 identical over 7 bases. Sequences were derived from CD4+ or CD8+ T cells sorted from blood, sampled in a trial of the OX40 agonist ivuxolimab. CDR3 nucleotide sequence: TGTGCCAGCCCAAAAAGTCAGCGGGACCTAAACAATGAGCAGTTCTTC. Its translation: CASPKSQRDLNNEQFF. The whole variable domain, filled in from reference TRBV28 and TRBJ2-1, reads DVKVTQSSRYLVKRTGEKVFLECVQDMDHENMFWYRQDPGLGLRLIYFSYDVKMKEKGDIPEGYSVSREKKERFSLILESASTNQTSMYLCASPKSQRDLNNEQFFGPGTRLTVL.